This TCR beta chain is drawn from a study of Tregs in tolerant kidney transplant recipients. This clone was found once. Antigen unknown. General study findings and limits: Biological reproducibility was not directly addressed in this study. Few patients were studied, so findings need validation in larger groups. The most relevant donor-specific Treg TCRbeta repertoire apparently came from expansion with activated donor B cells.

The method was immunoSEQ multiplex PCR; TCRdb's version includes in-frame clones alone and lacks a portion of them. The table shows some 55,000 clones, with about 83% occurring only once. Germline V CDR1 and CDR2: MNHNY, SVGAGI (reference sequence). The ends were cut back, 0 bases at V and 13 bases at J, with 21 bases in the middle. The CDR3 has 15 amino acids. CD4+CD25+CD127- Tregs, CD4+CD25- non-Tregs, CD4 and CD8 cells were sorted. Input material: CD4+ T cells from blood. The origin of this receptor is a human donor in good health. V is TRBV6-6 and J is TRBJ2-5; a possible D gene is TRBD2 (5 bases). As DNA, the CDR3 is TGTGCCAGCAGTTACTCTCTGTGGGCTTTAAGTGAGGGGTACTTC. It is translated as CASSYSLWALSEGYF.